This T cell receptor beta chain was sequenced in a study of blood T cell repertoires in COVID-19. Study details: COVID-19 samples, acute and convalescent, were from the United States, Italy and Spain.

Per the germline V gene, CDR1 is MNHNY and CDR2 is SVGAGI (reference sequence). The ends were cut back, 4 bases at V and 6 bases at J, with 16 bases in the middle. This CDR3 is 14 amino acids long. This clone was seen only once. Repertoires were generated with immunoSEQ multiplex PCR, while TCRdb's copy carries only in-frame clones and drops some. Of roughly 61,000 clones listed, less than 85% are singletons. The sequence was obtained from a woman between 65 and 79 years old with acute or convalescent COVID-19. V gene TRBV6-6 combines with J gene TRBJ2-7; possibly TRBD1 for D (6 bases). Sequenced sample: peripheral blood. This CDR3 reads CASSLIPGDGEQYV. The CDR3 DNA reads TGTGCCAGCAGTTTAATCCCAGGGGATGGCGAGCAGTACGTC.